These 6 T cell receptor beta chains were sequenced from one sample in a study of cytomegalovirus exposure and HLA in healthy donors. It was with 60 Vbeta and 13 Jbeta primers that the PCR ran. Sequencing was performed with immunoSEQ multiplex PCR; in TCRdb, only in-frame clones are kept and a portion is missing. The sample carries 150,000 to 200,000 clones, 82% recorded once. Sequencing was done on a sample of PBMCs. All receptors derive from a boy between 2 and 10 years old in good health and CMV-seronegative.

The chain couples TRBV23-1 to TRBJ1-6, with D possibly being TRBD1 (5 bases). TRBV23-1 is placed among ORFs of uncertain function. V was trimmed by 3 bases and J by 10 bases, leaving 16 bases between them. This CDR3 contains 15 residues. The CDR3 DNA reads TGCGCCAGCAGTCACCCCCAGGGTAAGGGGTCACCCCTCCACTTT. Protein: CASSHPQGKGSPLHF.

This clone was found a few times. J is TRBJ1-2 and V is TRBV4-2, with TRBD1 matching 8 bases. Losses at the gene ends were 2 bases for V and 0 bases for J; bases not matched to a gene: 2. CDR1 and CDR2 (germline): LGHNA, YNFKEQ. The CDR3 is 15 residues long. CDR3 nucleotides: TGTGCCAGCAGCCAAAACAGGGGGGCTAACTATGGCTACACCTTC. Translation gives CASSQNRGANYGYTF.

This sequence joins TRBV7-3 and TRBJ2-1; possibly TRBD2 for D (6 bases). Germline loops: CDR1 SGHTA, CDR2 FQGTGA. CDR3 size: 15 residues. Trimming took off 0 bases at V and 4 bases at J, with 10 bases between the two ends. CDR3 coding DNA: TGTGCCAGCAGCTTAACGTCAGGGACTTACAATGAGCAGTTCTTC. Encoded protein: CASSLTSGTYNEQFF.

The chain is built from TRBV7-2 and TRBJ2-5; the match to TRBD1 covers 10 bases. The J segment lost 4 bases and the V segment lost 5 bases, leaving 7 bases of the junction unmatched. CDR1 SGHTA and CDR2 FQGNSA come from the germline V gene. CDR3 length equals 15 residues. The CDR3 nucleotides are TGTGCCAGCAGCCCGTCCCGGGACAGGGGAGAGACCCAGTACTTC. Amino acids: CASSPSRDRGETQYF.

The chain recombines TRBV6-1 with TRBJ1-1; D gene ambiguous. The CDR3 consists of 13 residues. The germline V gene encodes CDR1 MNHNS and CDR2 SASEGT. V shed 4 bases and J shed 4 bases, with 10 bases lying between them. CDR3 DNA: TGTGCCAGCAGTGGGCAGGCCGCCACTGAAGCTTTCTTT. It specifies CASSGQAATEAFF.

This clone was observed a few times. The chain is built from TRBV7-6 and TRBJ2-1, with TRBD1 matching 9 bases. This CDR3 region has 15 residues. Germline assignment: CDR1 SGHVS and CDR2 FNYEAQ. The trim removed 5 bases at V and 4 bases at J, leaving 6 bases unmatched. The CDR3 nucleotides are TGTGCCAGCAGCCAGACGGGGACAGGGTACAATGAGCAGTTCTTC. Amino acid sequence: CASSQTGTGYNEQFF.